This T cell receptor (beta chain) was retrieved from a study of blood T cell repertoires in COVID-19. At the level of the study: Researchers got acute and convalescent COVID-19 samples from the United States, Italy and Spain. T cells, B-cell-depleted T cells, or PBMCs supplied cDNA or gDNA.

The CDR3 contains 13 residues. CDR1 DFQATT and CDR2 SNEGSKA come from the germline V gene (reference sequence). V shed 3 bases and J 4 bases; nucleotides not matched to a gene: 5. In the authors' methods: The assay estimated nucleated cells by amplifying reference gene primers. Clones were read by immunoSEQ multiplex PCR, and TCRdb kept only the in-frame ones, dropping some. V and J calls and clone size are copied from that table; D and trimming were computed from the DNA. The sample gives 60,000 to 75,000 clones, around 90% of which show up once; approximately 7% is in the top ten. Seattle cases were enrolled at active infection and followed longitudinally.

The TCR comes from a man between 40 and 49 years old with COVID-19, enrolled during active disease. The chain recombines TRBV20-1 with TRBJ2-7; 8 bases are shared with TRBD2. Material for sequencing was peripheral blood. DNA of the CDR3: TGCAGTGCTAGTCTGCGGGGGGAGTACGAGCAGTACTTC. Its translation is CSASLRGEYEQYF.